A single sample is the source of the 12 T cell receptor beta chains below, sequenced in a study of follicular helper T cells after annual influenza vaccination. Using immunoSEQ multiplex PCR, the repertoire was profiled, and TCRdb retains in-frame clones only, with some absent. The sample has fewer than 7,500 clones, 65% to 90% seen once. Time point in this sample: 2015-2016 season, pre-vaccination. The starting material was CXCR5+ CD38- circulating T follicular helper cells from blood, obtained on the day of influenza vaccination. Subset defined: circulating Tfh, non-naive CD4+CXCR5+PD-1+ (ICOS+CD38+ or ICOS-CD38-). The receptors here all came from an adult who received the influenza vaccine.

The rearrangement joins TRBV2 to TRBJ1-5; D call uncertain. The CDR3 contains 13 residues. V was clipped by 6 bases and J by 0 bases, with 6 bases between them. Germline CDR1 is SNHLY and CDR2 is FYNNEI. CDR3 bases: TGTGCCAGCAGGAGAGATAGCAATCAGCCCCAGCATTTT. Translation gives CASRRDSNQPQHF.

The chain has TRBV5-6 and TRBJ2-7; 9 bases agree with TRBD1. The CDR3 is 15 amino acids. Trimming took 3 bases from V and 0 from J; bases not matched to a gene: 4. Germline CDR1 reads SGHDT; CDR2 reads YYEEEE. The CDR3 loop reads CASSSGTGFSYEQYF. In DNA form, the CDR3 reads TGTGCCAGCAGCTCGGGGACAGGGTTCTCCTACGAGCAGTACTTC.

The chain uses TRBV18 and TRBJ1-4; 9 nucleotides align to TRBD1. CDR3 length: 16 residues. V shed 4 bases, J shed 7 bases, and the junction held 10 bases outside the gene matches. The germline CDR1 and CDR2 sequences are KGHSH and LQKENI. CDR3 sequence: CASSQGQGRISEKLFF. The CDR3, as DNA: TGTGCCAGCTCACAGGGACAGGGAAGGATCAGTGAAAAACTGTTTTTT.

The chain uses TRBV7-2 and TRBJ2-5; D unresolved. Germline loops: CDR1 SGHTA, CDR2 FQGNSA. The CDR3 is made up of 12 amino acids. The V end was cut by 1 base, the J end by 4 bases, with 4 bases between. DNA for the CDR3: TGTGCCAGCAGCTTAGTTAGAGAGACCCAGTACTTC. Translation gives CASSLVRETQYF.

CDR3 in amino acids: CAWRRIQGPSGSAYEQYF. CDR3 bases: TGTGCCTGGCGCCGTATCCAGGGACCTAGCGGGAGCGCCTACGAGCAGTACTTC. The chain has TRBV30 and TRBJ2-7; 10 bases map to TRBD2. The J segment lost 2 bases and the V segment lost 5 bases, leaving 18 bases of the junction unmatched. CDR1 is GTSNPN, CDR2 SVGIG, per germline (reference sequence). The CDR3 spans 18 residues.

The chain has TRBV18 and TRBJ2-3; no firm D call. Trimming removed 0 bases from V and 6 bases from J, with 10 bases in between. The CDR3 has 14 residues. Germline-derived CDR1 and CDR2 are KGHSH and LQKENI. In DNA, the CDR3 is TGTGCCAGCTCACCACCGGTAGTGGGGGATACGCAGTATTTT. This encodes CASSPPVVGDTQYF.

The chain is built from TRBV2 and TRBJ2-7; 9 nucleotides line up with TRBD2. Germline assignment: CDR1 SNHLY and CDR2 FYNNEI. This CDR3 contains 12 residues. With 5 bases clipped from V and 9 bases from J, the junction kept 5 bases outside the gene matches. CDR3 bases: TGTGCCAGCAGTCCTAGCGGGACACGGCAGTACTTC. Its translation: CASSPSGTRQYF.

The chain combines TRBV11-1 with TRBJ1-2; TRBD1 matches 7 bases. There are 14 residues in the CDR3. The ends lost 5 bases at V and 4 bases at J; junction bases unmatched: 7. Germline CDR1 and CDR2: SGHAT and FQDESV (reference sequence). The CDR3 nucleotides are TGTGCCAGCAGCCGGGACAGTGGTTCCTATGGCTACACCTTC. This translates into CASSRDSGSYGYTF.

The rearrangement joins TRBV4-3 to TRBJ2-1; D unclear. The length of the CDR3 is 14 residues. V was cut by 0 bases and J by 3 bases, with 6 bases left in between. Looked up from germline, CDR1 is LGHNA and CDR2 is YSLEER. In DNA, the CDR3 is TGCGCCAGCAGCCAAGAAGGCAGCTACAATGAGCAGTTCTTC. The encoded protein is CASSQEGSYNEQFF.

CDR3 nucleotide sequence: TGTGCCAGCAGTTTAACCTCTCCCGCCTACAATGAGCAGTTCTTC. It is translated as CASSLTSPAYNEQFF. The chain is built from TRBV27 and TRBJ2-1; D not certain. This CDR3 comprises 15 residues. The germline V gene encodes CDR1 MNHEY and CDR2 SMNVEV (reference sequence). Trimming cost V 2 bases and J 2 bases, with 10 bases left between them.

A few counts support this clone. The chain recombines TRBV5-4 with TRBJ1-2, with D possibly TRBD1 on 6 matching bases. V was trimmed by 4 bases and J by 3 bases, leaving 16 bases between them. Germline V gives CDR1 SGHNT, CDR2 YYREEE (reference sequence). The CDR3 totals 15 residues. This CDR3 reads CASSGARGTYYGYTF. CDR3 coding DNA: TGTGCCAGCAGCGGAGCCAGGGGAACCTACTATGGCTACACCTTC. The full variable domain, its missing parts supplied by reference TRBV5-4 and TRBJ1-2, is ETGVTQSPTHLIKTRGQQVTLRCSSQSGHNTVSWYQQALGQGPQFIFQYYREEENGRGNFPPRFSGLQFPNYSSELNVNALELDDSALYLCASSGARGTYYGYTFGSGTRLTVV.

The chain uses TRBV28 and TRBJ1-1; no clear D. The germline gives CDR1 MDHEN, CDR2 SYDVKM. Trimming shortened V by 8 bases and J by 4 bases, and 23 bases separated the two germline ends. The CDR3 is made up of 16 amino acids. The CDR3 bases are TGTGCCAGCGCCATCTTCCGTACCCCCCGGGCCACTGAAGCTTTCTTT. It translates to CASAIFRTPRATEAFF.